The 26 T cell receptor beta chains presented below share a single source sample, sequenced in a study of blood T cell repertoires in COVID-19. Here immunoSEQ multiplex PCR was the method, and the copy in TCRdb shows in-frame clones only, minus some. Among roughly 170,000 clones listed, about 78% were seen once. Source material: PBMCs or T cells enriched from blood (not recorded which). The receptors here all came from a woman between 50 and 59 years old who had recovered from COVID-19.

The rearrangement joins TRBV5-4 to TRBJ2-1, with TRBD1 matching over 7 bases. V lost 0 bases and J lost 0; bases outside the gene matches: 3. The CDR3 totals 16 residues. Germline CDR1 is SGHNT and CDR2 is YYREEE (reference sequence). This CDR3 reads CASSLGGQSSYNEQFF. DNA for the CDR3: TGTGCCAGCAGCTTGGGGGGACAGAGCTCCTACAATGAGCAGTTCTTC.

The chain employs TRBV7-9 and TRBJ1-2; no clear D gene. Trimming cost V 5 bases and J 8 bases, with 18 bases left between them. CDR1 and CDR2 (germline): SEHNR, FQNEAQ (reference sequence). The CDR3 length is 14 residues. CDR3 DNA: TGTGCCAGCAGCCGGGAACAGAAAACGGAGGGCTACACCTTC. It specifies CASSREQKTEGYTF.

The V gene is TRBV28, the J gene TRBJ1-5; 7 nucleotides line up with TRBD1. The V segment lost 7 bases and the J segment 4 bases; nucleotides outside the gene matches: 10. CDR3 length equals 15 residues. From germline, CDR1 is MDHEN and CDR2 SYDVKM. The CDR3 DNA reads as TGTGCCAGCACCACGACAGGGTCGGGGAATCAGCCCCAGCATTTT. Amino acids: CASTTTGSGNQPQHF.

V gene TRBV11-3 combines with J gene TRBJ2-2; TRBD1 agrees at 10 bases. CDR3 length: 15 residues. The V gene's germline CDR1 is SGHNT and CDR2 YENEEA. Trimming at V came to 5 bases and at J to 10 bases, leaving 10 bases not matched to a gene. The CDR3 spells CASSATGTGVAELFF. DNA for the CDR3: TGTGCCAGCAGCGCTACCGGGACAGGGGTCGCGGAGCTGTTTTTT.

This clone appeared a few times. The chain carries TRBV20-1 and TRBJ1-5; TRBD1 matches 7 bases. This CDR3 is 17 amino acids long. V trimming: 3 bases; J trimming: 4 bases; junction bases outside the gene matches: 15. Germline V gene sequence: CDR1 DFQATT, CDR2 SNEGSKA (reference sequence). The CDR3 nucleotides are TGCAGTGCTAGTTTGGCCAAAGGGACAGCTAAAAATCAGCCCCAGCATTTT. Translating it yields CSASLAKGTAKNQPQHF.

This clone was counted a few times. The J gene is TRBJ2-1, the V gene TRBV13; 15 nucleotides line up with TRBD2. Per germline, CDR1 PRHDT and CDR2 FYEKMQ (reference sequence). The CDR3 sequence is 17 residues long. With 5 bases clipped from V and 8 bases from J, the junction kept 10 bases outside the gene matches. The CDR3 region is CASSLHPGLAGGDEQFF. In DNA, the CDR3 is TGTGCCAGCAGCCTACACCCGGGACTAGCGGGAGGTGATGAGCAGTTCTTC.

This clone has more than one count but fewer than ten. V and J are TRBV5-6 and TRBJ2-7; D is possibly TRBD2 (5 bases). V was shortened by 4 bases and J by 3 bases, with 14 bases between the two germline ends. Germline V gene lookup returns CDR1 SGHDT and CDR2 YYEEEE. The CDR3 covers 14 residues. The CDR3 region has the DNA TGTGCCAGCAGCAGAGCCGGACTCAGCTACGAGCAGTACTTC. It yields the protein CASSRAGLSYEQYF.

The chain employs TRBV27 and TRBJ2-2; D call uncertain. The CDR3 is 14 amino acids. V was shortened by 2 bases and J by 7 bases, with 11 bases between the two germline ends. Looked up from germline, CDR1 is MNHEY and CDR2 is SMNVEV (reference sequence). The CDR3 protein is CASSLQSRNGELFF. CDR3 sequence (DNA): TGTGCCAGCAGTTTACAGTCGAGGAACGGGGAGCTGTTTTTT.

The rearrangement joins TRBV19 to TRBJ2-2, with D unclear. V gave up 7 bases and J gave up 0 bases, with 6 bases separating them. Germline values: CDR1 LNHDA, CDR2 SQIVND (reference sequence). The CDR3 has 13 amino acids. In nucleotides, the CDR3 is TGTGCCAGTACAGCGACGAACACCGGGGAGCTGTTTTTT. Protein product: CASTATNTGELFF. Combining the CDR3 with reference TRBV19 and TRBJ2-2 gives the whole variable domain DGGITQSPKYLFRKEGQNVTLSCEQNLNHDAMYWYRQDPGQGLRLIYYSQIVNDFQKGDIAEGYSVSREKKESFPLTVTSAQKNPTAFYLCASTATNTGELFFGEGSRLTVL.

This clone was seen a single time. The V gene is TRBV28, the J gene TRBJ2-1; 9 bases agree with TRBD2. CDR3 size: 18 residues. V shed 1 base, J shed 4 bases, and the junction held 11 bases outside the gene matches. CDR1 and CDR2 from the germline V gene are MDHEN and SYDVKM. The CDR3 is CASSLSKIAGAGYNEQFF. The CDR3 coding sequence is TGTGCCAGCAGTTTATCCAAGATAGCGGGAGCTGGATACAATGAGCAGTTCTTC.

The CDR3 DNA follows: TGTGCCAGCAGTCCTCTCGGGACTAATTCCTACGAGCAGTACTTC. As protein: CASSPLGTNSYEQYF. This chain joins TRBV28 and TRBJ2-7; the match to TRBD2 covers 7 bases. This CDR3 has 15 amino acids. Germline CDR1 MDHEN, CDR2 SYDVKM. Trimming removed 5 bases from V and 1 base from J; junction bases left unmatched: 8. The variable domain in full, completed from reference TRBV28 and TRBJ2-7, reads DVKVTQSSRYLVKRTGEKVFLECVQDMDHENMFWYRQDPGLGLRLIYFSYDVKMKEKGDIPEGYSVSREKKERFSLILESASTNQTSMYLCASSPLGTNSYEQYFGPGTRLTVT.

The chain links TRBV6-5 to TRBJ1-1; no reliable D call. V dropped 0 bases and J dropped 2 bases, with 13 bases sitting between them. This CDR3 is built from 16 residues. The germline gives CDR1 MNHEY, CDR2 SVGAGI. The CDR3 here is CASSYSSVLRNTEAFF. The CDR3 nucleotides read TGTGCCAGCAGTTACTCGAGTGTGTTGCGTAACACTGAAGCTTTCTTT.

The rearrangement joins TRBV7-8 to TRBJ1-2, with D possibly TRBD1 on 6 matching bases. Trimming shortened V by 5 bases and J by 0 bases, and 16 bases separated the two germline ends. In germline, CDR1 is SGHVS, CDR2 FQNEAQ. The CDR3 contains 16 residues. CDR3 sequence reads: CASSPRGGSTNYGYTF. The DNA for the CDR3 is TGTGCCAGCAGCCCTAGAGGGGGTTCTACTAACTATGGCTACACCTTC.

V usage is TRBV7-2 and J usage is TRBJ2-7; D perhaps matches TRBD2 (5 bases). The CDR3 is 15 amino acids. The V and J ends lost 2 bases and 0 bases respectively, with 11 bases between them. Germline CDR1 reads SGHTA; CDR2 reads FQGNSA. The CDR3, as DNA: TGTGCCAGCAGCTTAAAGTTTGGGAGCTCCTACGAGCAGTACTTC. Encoded protein: CASSLKFGSSYEQYF. Full variable domain (rest looked up from reference TRBV7-2 and TRBJ2-7): GAGVSQSPSNKVTEKGKDVELRCDPISGHTALYWYRQSLGQGLEFLIYFQGNSAPDKSGLPSDRFSAERTGGSVSTLTIQRTQQEDSAVYLCASSLKFGSSYEQYFGPGTRLTVT.

This clone was seen once. The CDR3 DNA reads TGTGCCAGCGGCCGACTAGCCGGAGCGGACAATGAGCAGTTCTTC. It yields the protein CASGRLAGADNEQFF. The V and J genes are TRBV2 and TRBJ2-1; 7 positions match TRBD2. The CDR3 runs to 15 residues. Trimming at V came to 8 bases and at J to 5 bases, leaving 12 bases not matched to a gene. The V gene's germline CDR1 is SNHLY and CDR2 FYNNEI.

J is TRBJ2-2 and V is TRBV6-5; 9 nucleotides line up with TRBD1. Germline-derived CDR1 and CDR2 are MNHEY and SVGAGI. After removal of 9 bases from V and 5 bases from J, the junction contained 10 bases not matched to a gene. This CDR3 is built from 15 residues. The CDR3 sequence: CASIRGTGSTGELFF. The CDR3 DNA follows: TGTGCCAGTATTCGTGGGACAGGGTCTACCGGGGAGCTGTTTTTT.

This sequence joins TRBV28 and TRBJ2-7; 7 nucleotides match TRBD2. The CDR3 is made up of 14 amino acids. Germline CDR1 is MDHEN and CDR2 is SYDVKM. The trim removed 6 bases at V and 3 bases at J, leaving 8 bases unmatched. CDR3 protein: CASRGSSSGYEQYF. The CDR3 DNA is TGTGCCAGCAGGGGCTCCTCTAGCGGCTACGAGCAGTACTTC.

The chain has TRBV7-3 and TRBJ2-2; 8 nucleotides align to TRBD2. The CDR3 covers 19 residues. The ends lost 4 bases at V and 0 bases at J; junction bases unmatched: 13. The germline CDR1 and CDR2 sequences are SGHTA and FQGTGA. CDR3 protein: CASSSRGSGTFANTGELFF. The CDR3, as DNA: TGTGCCAGCAGCTCTCGGGGTAGCGGGACGTTTGCGAACACCGGGGAGCTGTTTTTT.

The chain carries TRBV12-3 or TRBV12-4 and TRBJ1-4; possibly TRBD1 for D (5 bases). V dropped 8 bases and J dropped 7 bases, with 11 bases sitting between them. The CDR3 is 12 amino acids. The CDR3 DNA reads as TGTGCCAGCCGTCAAGGGGCTGAAAAACTGTTTTTT. Encoded protein: CASRQGAEKLFF.

The chain is built from TRBV12-3 or TRBV12-4 and TRBJ1-1; D not certain. Between the trimmed V and J ends, which lost 3 bases and 4 bases, there was a span of 9 bases. The CDR3 spans 13 residues. CDR3: CASSLEAFTEAFF. Here the CDR3 DNA reads TGTGCCAGCAGTTTGGAGGCATTCACTGAAGCTTTCTTT.

This clone was observed a few times. The chain carries TRBV5-1 and TRBJ1-1, with a weak D call TRBD1 (5 bases). V lost 3 bases, J lost 2 bases, and 8 bases lay in between. The CDR3 consists of 13 residues. The germline gives CDR1 SGHRS, CDR2 YFSETQ. For the CDR3, the DNA is TGCGCCAGCAGCTCGACAGCTAACACTGAAGCTTTCTTT. This sequence encodes CASSSTANTEAFF.

The chain links TRBV5-1 to TRBJ2-7; tentatively, D is TRBD1 (5 bases). In germline, CDR1 is SGHRS, CDR2 YFSETQ. Trimming left V 2 bases short and J 3 bases short, with 9 bases between. The CDR3 has 13 residues. CDR3 DNA sequence: TGCGCCAGCAGCTTCGGCAGGGACTACGAGCAGTACTTC. As protein: CASSFGRDYEQYF.

V is TRBV6-5 and J is TRBJ2-7; 11 bases map to TRBD2. The CDR3 runs to 15 residues. The trim removed 6 bases at V and 0 bases at J, leaving 4 bases unmatched. Germline lookup yields CDR1 MNHEY and CDR2 SVGAGI. The CDR3 bases are TGTGCCAGCAGCCCGACTAGCGGGGTCTCCTACGAGCAGTACTTC. Translated: CASSPTSGVSYEQYF.

The chain is built from TRBV7-2 and TRBJ1-2; D is uncertain. Trimming shortened V by 4 bases and J by 3 bases, and 9 bases separated the two germline ends. The germline V gene encodes CDR1 SGHTA and CDR2 FQGNSA. This CDR3 is built from 13 residues. In DNA, the CDR3 is TGTGCCAGCAGCTCCAGAAGCGACTATGGCTACACCTTC. Translation: CASSSRSDYGYTF.

This chain connects TRBV6-5 to TRBJ1-4, with D maybe TRBD1 (5 bases). CDR3 length: 14 residues. Germline V gene sequence: CDR1 MNHEY, CDR2 SVGAGI. Trimming left V 6 bases short and J 6 bases short, with 14 bases between. The CDR3 DNA sequence: TGTGCCAGCAGGGCGGGGCTTTTCGATGAAAAACTGTTTTTT. This sequence encodes CASRAGLFDEKLFF.

The rearrangement joins TRBV7-9 to TRBJ1-3; no reliable D call. V lost 3 bases to trimming and J lost 6 bases, with 9 bases between them. Per the germline V gene, CDR1 is SEHNR and CDR2 is FQNEAQ (reference sequence). The CDR3 loop spans 13 amino acids. The CDR3 bases are TGTGCCAGCAGCTTTGTAATGGCAAACACCATATATTTT. Amino acid sequence: CASSFVMANTIYF.